The entry below gives a single T cell receptor beta chain sequence along with its context. Its target is not known. This sample is drawn from a study of radiation and T cells in renal cell carcinoma. Whole-study findings and limits: From baseline, blood top tumor clonotypes peaked at 2 weeks post-radiation.

Treatment denoted: 15 Gy SBRT to primary tumor, nephrectomy 4 weeks later. Nephrectomy followed 15 Gy stereotactic body radiation by 4 weeks. Libraries were prepared by immunoSEQ multiplex PCR; TCRdb keeps only in-frame clonotypes and omits some of them. The table lists around 20,000 clones, 40% to 55% of them singletons, with 15% to 20% in the top ten. Trimming cost V 0 bases and J 4 bases; bases outside gene matches: 5. The germline gives CDR1 LGHNA, CDR2 YSLEER. This CDR3 has 16 residues. The gene calls are TRBV4-3 and TRBJ2-1; 8 nucleotides agree with TRBD2. Sequenced here: tumor tissue, sampled from a patient whose treatment included radiotherapy and nephrectomy. The source of this sequence is a woman aged 45 to 65 with renal cell carcinoma. The CDR3 nucleotides read TGCGCCAGCAGCCAAGATATTAGCGGGGAGTACAATGAGCAGTTCTTC. Protein sequence: CASSQDISGEYNEQFF.